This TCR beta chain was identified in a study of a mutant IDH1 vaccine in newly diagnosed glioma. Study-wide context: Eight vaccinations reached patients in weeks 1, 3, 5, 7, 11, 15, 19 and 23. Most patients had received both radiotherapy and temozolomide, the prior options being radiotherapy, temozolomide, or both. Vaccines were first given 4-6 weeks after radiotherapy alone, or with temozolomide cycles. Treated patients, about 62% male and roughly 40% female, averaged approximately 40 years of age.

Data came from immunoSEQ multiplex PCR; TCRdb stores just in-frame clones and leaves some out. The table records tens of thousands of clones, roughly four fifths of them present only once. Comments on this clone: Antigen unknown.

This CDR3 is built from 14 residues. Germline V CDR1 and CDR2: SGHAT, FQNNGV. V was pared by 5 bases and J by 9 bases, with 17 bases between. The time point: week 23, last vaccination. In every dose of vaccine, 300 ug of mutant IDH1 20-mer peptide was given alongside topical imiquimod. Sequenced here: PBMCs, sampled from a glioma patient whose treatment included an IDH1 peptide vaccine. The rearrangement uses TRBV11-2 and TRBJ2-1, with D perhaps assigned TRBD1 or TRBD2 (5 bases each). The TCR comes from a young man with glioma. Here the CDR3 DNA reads TGTGCCAGCAGCAAGGCCGGTCCGGGGCCTGAGCAGTTCTTC. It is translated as CASSKAGPGPEQFF.